The sequence of this T cell receptor beta chain was determined in a study of cytomegalovirus exposure and HLA in healthy donors. The primer mix had 60 Vbeta and 13 Jbeta primers. Assay used: immunoSEQ multiplex PCR; TCRdb lists only in-frame clones, some missing. Of 150,000 to 180,000 clones detected, roughly 80% appear once; the ten largest clones hold roughly 4%. The V segment lost 5 bases and the J segment 5 bases; nucleotides outside the gene matches: 9. Germline V gene lookup returns CDR1 SEHNR and CDR2 FQNEAQ (reference sequence). There are 15 residues in the CDR3. The rearrangement links TRBV7-9 to TRBJ2-5, with 9 bases identical to TRBD1. Sequenced: PBMCs. This clonotype was sampled from a middle-aged woman in good health and CMV-seronegative. The CDR3 nucleotides read TGTGCCAGCAGCCCGGGACAGGGCCTTTGGGAGACCCAGTACTTC. This sequence encodes CASSPGQGLWETQYF.